These 31 T cell receptor beta chains were all obtained from the same sample, sequenced in a study of shared clonotypes between healthy human individuals. Method: immunoSEQ multiplex PCR; TCRdb's copy keeps in-frame clones and lacks some. The top ten hold almost 0.9% of the sample, which has about 1.1 million clones, roughly 77% seen once. Sequenced input: memory CD4+ T cells from PBMCs. As for subset: CD45RA-negative fraction. Receptors originate from a young man in good health. Some clones in this sample may be carry-over from other donors' samples.

The rearrangement links TRBV5-1 to TRBJ2-5, with D uncertain. The length of the CDR3 is 14 residues. V dropped 0 bases and J dropped 5 bases, with 11 bases sitting between them. Per germline, CDR1 SGHRS and CDR2 YFSETQ. The CDR3 spells CASSLAQEWETQYF. The CDR3 DNA follows: TGCGCCAGCAGCTTGGCCCAAGAATGGGAGACCCAGTACTTC.

The V and J genes are TRBV2 and TRBJ2-7; TRBD2 is a possible D gene (6 bases). The ends were cut back, 1 base at V and 0 bases at J, with 13 bases in the middle. The CDR3 consists of 16 residues. From germline, CDR1 is SNHLY and CDR2 FYNNEI. The CDR3 coding sequence is TGTGCCAGCAGTGAAGGAGGCGGGGCCCTCTCCTACGAGCAGTACTTC. This gives the protein CASSEGGGALSYEQYF.

The chain uses TRBV4-3 and TRBJ1-2; TRBD1 agrees at 10 bases. The CDR3 extends over 15 amino acids. Trimming removed 5 bases from V and 3 bases from J; junction bases left unmatched: 6. Germline CDR1 LGHNA, CDR2 YSLEER. CDR3 protein: CASSLAGTGDYGYTF. Here the CDR3 DNA reads TGCGCCAGCAGCTTAGCCGGGACAGGGGACTATGGCTACACCTTC.

V is TRBV5-1 and J is TRBJ2-5; 7 bases map to TRBD1. CDR1 is SGHRS and CDR2 is YFSETQ in the germline V gene. With V trimmed by 3 bases and J by 4 bases, 9 bases remained unmatched. The CDR3 is made up of 15 amino acids. The CDR3 region is CASSSTGTAAETQYF. In DNA, the CDR3 is TGCGCCAGCAGCTCAACCGGGACAGCCGCAGAGACCCAGTACTTC.

CDR3 sequence: CALIYKAADTQYF. The CDR3 DNA follows: TGTGCCCTAATATATAAAGCCGCAGATACGCAGTATTTT. The rearrangement joins TRBV30 to TRBJ2-3; no clear D gene. V was clipped by 8 bases and J by 4 bases, with 16 bases between them. Germline V lookup: CDR1 GTSNPN, CDR2 SVGIG (reference sequence). This CDR3 has 13 amino acids. Looking up the rest from reference TRBV30 and TRBJ2-3 gives the full variable domain: SQTIHQWPATLVQPVGSPLSLECTVEGTSNPNLYWYRQAAGRGLQLLFYSVGIGQISSEVPQNLSASRPQDRQFILSSKKLLLSDSGFYLCALIYKAADTQYFGPGTRLTVL.

This clone was detected only a few times. The V gene is TRBV12-5, the J gene TRBJ2-3; 7 bases are shared with TRBD1. This CDR3 spans 17 amino acids. V lost 2 bases to trimming and J lost 2 bases; unmatched junction nucleotides: 10. Germline values: CDR1 LGHNT, CDR2 FRNRAP. CDR3 bases: TGTGCTAGTGGTTTGTCCCTGACAGGGACCTTCACAGATACGCAGTATTTT. Amino acids: CASGLSLTGTFTDTQYF.

A note on this clone: A much larger clone lies one base from this, so it may be a read error. Other DNA sequences of this sample code for an identical CDR3. This rearrangement joins TRBV7-3 to TRBJ1-5; 8 bases fit TRBD1. V lost 5 bases, J lost 2 bases, and 2 bases stayed unmatched. There are 14 residues in the CDR3. Germline CDR1 and CDR2: SGHTA and FQGTGA. The CDR3 DNA reads TGTGCCAGCAGCCTGACAGGGGGCAATCAGCCCCAGCATTTT. Its protein is CASSLTGGNQPQHF.

This clone has a handful of counts. The chain recombines TRBV5-4 with TRBJ2-3, with D possibly TRBD1 on 6 matching bases. V lost 0 bases and J 4 bases, leaving 12 bases between the germline ends. In germline, CDR1 is SGHNT, CDR2 YYREEE (reference sequence). The CDR3 has 15 residues. The CDR3, as DNA: TGTGCCAGCAGCTTGGGTGACAGGAGATCAGATACGCAGTATTTT. Its translation: CASSLGDRRSDTQYF.

CDR3 protein: CASSSGGPDTQYF. DNA for the CDR3: TGTGCCAGCAGCTCGGGAGGGCCAGATACGCAGTATTTT. V usage is TRBV11-3 and J usage is TRBJ2-3; 8 bases align to TRBD2. This CDR3 is 13 amino acids long. V was pared by 4 bases and J by 4 bases, with 1 base of the junction left unmatched. The germline gives CDR1 SGHNT, CDR2 YENEEA. Using reference TRBV11-3 and TRBJ2-3 for the parts outside the CDR3, the full variable domain is EAGVVQSPRYKIIEKKQPVAFWCNPISGHNTLYWYLQNLGQGPELLIRYENEEAVDDSQLPKDRFSAERLKGVDSTLKIQPAELGDSAVYLCASSSGGPDTQYFGPGTRLTVL.

In regard to this clone: This may be a read error, as it is one base from a much larger clone. The sample has other DNA sequences that encode this CDR3 too. The chain carries TRBV30 and TRBJ1-1; a weak D match, TRBD1 (6 bases). CDR1 is GTSNPN, CDR2 SVGIG, per germline (reference sequence). The CDR3 length is 16 residues. CDR3 coding DNA: TGTGCCTGGAGTCCCCTGGGGGGGGCGCGGGTCACTGAAGCTTTCTTC. Protein: CAWSPLGGARVTEAFF.

V and J are TRBV6-5 and TRBJ2-1; D is undetermined. Trimming removed 4 bases from V and 10 bases from J, with 11 bases in between. The CDR3 contains 12 residues. Germline CDR1 is MNHEY and CDR2 is SVGAGI. The DNA for the CDR3 is TGTGCCAGCAGTTCACCGGGCCGAGAGCAGTTCTTC. Its translation: CASSSPGREQFF.

The CDR3 coding sequence is TGTGCCAGCAGCTTAGGGAGGGCCAAAGAGACCCAGTACTTC. It codes for CASSLGRAKETQYF. The rearrangement links TRBV7-9 to TRBJ2-5; D perhaps matches TRBD2 (6 bases). V shed 1 base and J shed 3 bases, with 9 bases lying between them. This CDR3 is built from 14 residues. The germline gives CDR1 SEHNR, CDR2 FQNEAQ (reference sequence).

This chain connects TRBV28 to TRBJ1-2, with unresolved D. Germline V gives CDR1 MDHEN, CDR2 SYDVKM. This CDR3 comprises 13 residues. V was cut by 5 bases and J by 2 bases, with 9 bases left in between. The CDR3 coding sequence is TGTGCCAGCAGTGACTCACAGAACTATGGCTACACCTTC. It yields the protein CASSDSQNYGYTF.

This chain joins TRBV5-1 and TRBJ1-2, with TRBD1 as a possible D gene (6 bases). Germline V lookup: CDR1 SGHRS, CDR2 YFSETQ. With 2 bases removed from V and 8 bases from J, the gap between germline ends came to 13 bases. The CDR3 runs to 13 residues. The CDR3 spells CASSFQGREGYTF. In DNA, the CDR3 is TGCGCCAGCAGCTTTCAGGGGCGAGAGGGCTACACCTTC.

The chain links TRBV7-2 to TRBJ2-7; 8 nucleotides agree with TRBD1. This CDR3 comprises 15 residues. Unmatched junction bases numbered 11, after V lost 5 bases and J lost 5 bases. Per the germline V gene, CDR1 is SGHTA and CDR2 is FQGNSA. In DNA form, the CDR3 reads TGTGCCAGCAGCATTAGGATCGGACAGGGCAACGAGCAGTACTTC. Its translation: CASSIRIGQGNEQYF.

The chain links TRBV28 to TRBJ1-2; 9 nucleotides match TRBD1. V shed 7 bases and J 5 bases; nucleotides not matched to a gene: 8. The CDR3 has 14 amino acids. Germline loops: CDR1 MDHEN, CDR2 SYDVKM. The CDR3 protein is CASNVLTGGYGYTF. CDR3 coding DNA: TGTGCCAGCAACGTCCTGACAGGGGGATATGGCTACACCTTC.

This clone showed up just a few times. V usage is TRBV6-5 and J usage is TRBJ1-1; 10 nucleotides line up with TRBD1. The J segment lost 5 bases and the V segment lost 6 bases, leaving 6 bases of the junction unmatched. The CDR3 consists of 14 residues. Germline-derived CDR1 and CDR2 are MNHEY and SVGAGI. The CDR3 region has the DNA TGTGCCAGCAGGGAGGGACAGGGGAGGACTGAAGCTTTCTTT. This encodes CASREGQGRTEAFF.

This clone was counted a single time. This chain connects TRBV7-3 to TRBJ1-1; D not certain. The CDR3 is 13 amino acids. The V and J ends lost 5 bases and 3 bases respectively, with 10 bases between them. Germline CDR1 reads SGHTA; CDR2 reads FQGTGA. For the CDR3, the DNA is TGTGCCAGCAGCCCCCGACCTGACACTGAAGCTTTCTTT. Its protein product is CASSPRPDTEAFF.

V is TRBV6-1 and J is TRBJ1-2; TRBD1 agrees at 10 bases. CDR1 is MNHNS, CDR2 SASEGT, per germline. V dropped 6 bases and J dropped 8; count of bases not matched to a gene: 9. The CDR3 extends over 14 amino acids. The CDR3 sequence is CASRQTGTGDGYTF. The CDR3, as DNA: TGTGCCAGCAGACAAACCGGGACAGGGGACGGCTACACCTTC.

The chain is built from TRBV6-1 and TRBJ2-7, with 9 bases that match TRBD1. The ends lost 6 bases at V and 5 bases at J; junction bases unmatched: 8. Germline V gives CDR1 MNHNS, CDR2 SASEGT. CDR3 length equals 14 residues. For the CDR3, the DNA is TGTGCCAGCAGGGTGACAGGGGGGATGGACGAGCAGTACTTC. It yields the protein CASRVTGGMDEQYF.

The rearrangement uses TRBV4-1 and TRBJ1-1, with a weak D call TRBD1 (5 bases). The V gene's germline CDR1 is MGHRA and CDR2 YSYEKL. Trimming took off 4 bases at V and 4 bases at J, with 19 bases between the two ends. This CDR3 is 16 amino acids long. The CDR3 protein is CASSLLPPGGTTEAFF. The CDR3 DNA sequence: TGCGCCAGCAGCCTCCTACCCCCGGGAGGGACCACTGAAGCTTTCTTT.

This clone appeared many times. The rearrangement links TRBV29-1 to TRBJ2-5; no firm D call. The V end lost 2 bases, the J end lost 1 base, and 8 bases lay between the germline ends. The CDR3 consists of 13 residues. Germline lookup yields CDR1 SQVTM and CDR2 ANQGSEA. The CDR3 DNA follows: TGCAGCGTTGAACTCAGGACCCAAGAGACCCAGTACTTC. The encoded protein is CSVELRTQETQYF.

This clone was seen only a few times. The rearrangement uses TRBV28 and TRBJ1-2; D is undetermined. This CDR3 is built from 15 residues. The V gene lost 6 bases and the J gene lost 8 bases, with 22 bases spanning the gap. The germline gives CDR1 MDHEN, CDR2 SYDVKM. In DNA form, the CDR3 reads TGTGCCAGCAGGGTAAGGCTGTCCCCTTGGAGCGGCTACACCTTC. Its translation: CASRVRLSPWSGYTF.

The chain links TRBV5-1 to TRBJ2-7; maybe TRBD2 (6 bases). The CDR3 contains 20 residues. Germline lookup yields CDR1 SGHRS and CDR2 YFSETQ. V lost 0 bases to trimming and J lost 9 bases, with 34 bases between them. In nucleotides, the CDR3 is TGCGCCAGCAGCTTGGCCGTACCGGGCGCCCCACTCCGGGACTCCCCCGGGCAGTACTTC. This codes for CASSLAVPGAPLRDSPGQYF.

This clone was observed many times. Other DNA sequences in the sample encode the same CDR3. J is TRBJ1-1 and V is TRBV18; D not certain. Germline CDR1 reads KGHSH; CDR2 reads LQKENI. The CDR3 is 13 amino acids. V lost 2 bases to trimming and J lost 1 base, with 5 bases between them. Here the CDR3 reads CASSPNGNTEAFF. The DNA of the CDR3 is TGTGCCAGCTCACCAAACGGGAACACTGAAGCTTTCTTT.

The chain combines TRBV27 with TRBJ2-2; 11 nucleotides align to TRBD2. V shed 6 bases and J 8 bases; nucleotides not matched to a gene: 14. Germline V gene sequence: CDR1 MNHEY, CDR2 SMNVEV (reference sequence). The CDR3 has 17 amino acids. This chain's CDR3 is CASSPLGLAVQGGELFF. In DNA, the CDR3 is TGTGCCAGCAGCCCATTGGGACTAGCGGTCCAAGGTGGGGAGCTGTTTTTT.

The V and J genes are TRBV20-1 and TRBJ1-2; D gene ambiguous. Per the germline V gene, CDR1 is DFQATT and CDR2 is SNEGSKA (reference sequence). This CDR3 region has 11 residues. CDR3 sequence: CSANDNYGYTF. The CDR3 region has the DNA TGCAGCGCAAATGATAACTATGGCTACACCTTC.

As regards this clone: Other DNA sequences in this specimen translate into the identical CDR3. CDR3 in amino acids: CASSLERTGELFF. The DNA for the CDR3 is TGTGCCAGCAGCTTAGAGAGGACCGGGGAGCTGTTTTTT. This chain connects TRBV11-2 to TRBJ2-2; no definite D call. V was shortened by 0 bases and J by 5 bases, with 4 bases between the two germline ends. Germline lookup yields CDR1 SGHAT and CDR2 FQNNGV. CDR3 size: 13 residues.

The chain has TRBV28 and TRBJ2-7; D call uncertain. The germline V gene encodes CDR1 MDHEN and CDR2 SYDVKM. Trimming left V 2 bases short and J 5 bases short, with 10 bases between. CDR3 length: 13 amino acids. The CDR3 nucleotides are TGTGCCAGCAGTTTACGAGGAATGGACGAGCAGTACTTC. Its translation is CASSLRGMDEQYF. Complete variable domain (other parts from reference TRBV28 and TRBJ2-7): DVKVTQSSRYLVKRTGEKVFLECVQDMDHENMFWYRQDPGLGLRLIYFSYDVKMKEKGDIPEGYSVSREKKERFSLILESASTNQTSMYLCASSLRGMDEQYFGPGTRLTVT.

Only a few counts were recorded for this clone. The gene calls are TRBV19 and TRBJ2-7; TRBD1 or TRBD2 may be the D gene (6 bases each). This CDR3 has 12 residues. Germline V CDR1 and CDR2: LNHDA, SQIVND (reference sequence). Trimming removed 4 bases at V and 5 bases at J, with 9 bases between. The CDR3 coding sequence is TGTGCCAGTAGTAACGGGGGCGACGAGCAGTACTTC. This codes for CASSNGGDEQYF.

The rearrangement joins TRBV6-4 to TRBJ2-1; TRBD1 agrees at 8 bases. Losses at the gene ends were 7 bases for V and 5 bases for J; bases not matched to a gene: 10. Per the germline V gene, CDR1 is MRHNA and CDR2 is SNTAGT. CDR3 length equals 15 residues. Written as DNA, the CDR3 is TGTGCCAGCACCAAATGCAGGGGGCGCGACAATGAGCAGTTCTTC. This translates into CASTKCRGRDNEQFF.